A single sample is the source of the 22 T cell receptor beta chains below, sequenced in a study of T cell repertoires in cytomegalovirus infection. In TCRdb, the reads were re-called with MiXCR into one record per CDR3 protein. The sample carries about 490,000 distinct CDR3 sequences, around 11% recorded once. Sequences were obtained from PBMCs. Receptor source: a human donor in good health (CMV status not recorded). Some clones in this sample may be carry-over from other donors' samples.

The J gene is TRBJ2-1, the V gene TRBV7-3; 13 bases match TRBD2. This CDR3 is 14 amino acids long. Germline-derived CDR1 and CDR2 are SGHTA and FQGTGA. J was trimmed by 9 bases and V by 8 bases; bases with no gene match: 7. CDR3: CASGQGLAGSEQFF. Here the CDR3 DNA reads TGTGCCAGCGGCCAGGGACTAGCGGGGAGTGAGCAGTTCTTC. Full variable domain (missing parts from reference TRBV7-3 and TRBJ2-1): GAGVSQTPSNKVTEKGKYVELRCDPISGHTALYWYRQSLGQGPEFLIYFQGTGAADDSGLPNDRFFAVRPEGSVSTLKIQRTERGDSAVYLCASGQGLAGSEQFFGPGTRLTVL.

This clonotype was counted at least ten times. J is TRBJ1-6 and V is TRBV6-1; 10 bases are a match to TRBD1. The V and J ends lost 6 bases and 2 bases, in that order; junction bases with no gene match: 10. The CDR3 contains 18 residues. The V gene's germline CDR1 is MNHNS and CDR2 SASEGT. This CDR3 is CASRPGTGETAYNSPLHF. DNA for the CDR3: TGTGCCAGCAGACCCGGGACAGGGGAGACGGCCTATAATTCACCCCTCCACTTT.

This clonotype has at least ten counts. The rearrangement uses TRBV4-1 and TRBJ2-1; D uncertain. V lost 0 bases and J 0 bases, leaving 12 bases between the germline ends. Germline CDR1 reads MGHRA; CDR2 reads YSYEKL. This CDR3 is built from 17 residues. This CDR3 is CASSQDPQSHSYNEQFF. For the CDR3, the DNA is TGCGCCAGCAGCCAAGATCCTCAATCCCACTCCTACAATGAGCAGTTCTTC.

This clonotype was seen a few times. This chain links TRBV11-2 with TRBJ1-5, with 8 positions matching TRBD1. Germline lookup yields CDR1 SGHAT and CDR2 FQNNGV. The CDR3 runs to 16 residues. J was trimmed by 4 bases and V by 5 bases; bases with no gene match: 10. The CDR3 sequence is CASSETGDRSNQPQHF. The DNA of the CDR3 is TGTGCCAGCAGCGAGACAGGGGATCGGTCTAATCAGCCCCAGCATTTT.

The rearrangement links TRBV9 to TRBJ2-3; 11 bases are shared with TRBD2. The ends lost 2 bases at V and 3 bases at J; junction bases unmatched: 5. The CDR3 runs to 16 residues. Germline assignment: CDR1 SGDLS and CDR2 YYNGEE. The DNA for the CDR3 is TGTGCCAGCAGCGTTTCGGGACTAGCGGCTACAGATACGCAGTATTTT. It is translated as CASSVSGLAATDTQYF.

On this clonotype: Since a much larger clone is just one base distant, this may be a read error. This rearrangement joins TRBV5-4 to TRBJ2-5; a weak D match, TRBD2 (5 bases). Germline-derived CDR1 and CDR2 are SGHNT and YYREEE (reference sequence). This CDR3 is built from 14 residues. The CDR3 here is CASSPRGDVETQCF. DNA of the CDR3: TGTGCCAGCAGCCCCCGGGGTGATGTGGAGACCCAGTGCTTC.

Comments on this clonotype: A clone one base away is much larger, so this may be a read error. This chain uses TRBV10-1 with TRBJ2-7; 11 nucleotides agree with TRBD2. V shed 3 bases, J shed 1 base, and the junction held 5 bases outside the gene matches. The CDR3 spans 16 residues. Per germline, CDR1 WNHNN and CDR2 SYGVQD (reference sequence). The CDR3 region has the DNA TGCGCCAGCAGTGACCAACTAGCGGGGGATTCCTACGAGCAGTACTTC. This sequence encodes CASSDQLAGDSYEQYF.

This clonotype was seen repeatedly, ten times or more. The rearrangement uses TRBV19 and TRBJ1-2; a weak D match, TRBD1 (6 bases). V lost 3 bases and J 2 bases, leaving 13 bases between the germline ends. The CDR3 runs 15 residues. CDR1 and CDR2 from the germline V gene are LNHDA and SQIVND (reference sequence). The chain's CDR3 is CASSILGAANYGYTF. Written as DNA, the CDR3 is TGTGCCAGTAGTATCTTGGGGGCGGCGAACTATGGCTACACCTTC.

This clonotype was picked up many times. V gene TRBV7-9 combines with J gene TRBJ2-7, with D unclear. The CDR3 has 13 residues. V was clipped by 3 bases and J by 5 bases, with 11 bases between them. The germline gives CDR1 SEHNR, CDR2 FQNEAQ (reference sequence). The CDR3: CASSLGGPNEQYF. The CDR3 bases are TGTGCCAGCAGCTTGGGTGGACCTAACGAGCAGTACTTC.

The sample holds many counts of this clonotype. The CDR3 here is CASSYSSSTDTQYF. CDR3 DNA: TGTGCCAGCAGTTACTCTAGTAGCACAGATACGCAGTATTTT. This rearrangement joins TRBV6-5 to TRBJ2-3; no reliable D call. V shed 0 bases and J shed 0 bases, with 4 bases lying between them. The CDR3 has 14 amino acids. Germline CDR1 reads MNHEY; CDR2 reads SVGAGI.

This clonotype was observed many times. V is TRBV20-1 and J is TRBJ2-1; D is possibly TRBD1 or TRBD2 (5 bases each). This CDR3 is 16 amino acids long. The V and J ends lost 6 bases and 0 bases respectively, with 18 bases between them. Germline-derived CDR1 and CDR2 are DFQATT and SNEGSKA (reference sequence). The CDR3 DNA follows: TGCAGTGCGATCACGAGGGAAGGGGCCTCCTACAATGAGCAGTTCTTC. Translation: CSAITREGASYNEQFF.

This clonotype came up many times. The chain carries TRBV12-3 or TRBV12-4 and TRBJ1-1; D ambiguous. The CDR3 is 13 amino acids. Trimming took off 6 bases at V and 5 bases at J, with 13 bases between the two ends. Written as DNA, the CDR3 is TGTGCCAGCAGCCTGATATTGAGAACTGAAGCTTTCTTT. Its protein product is CASSLILRTEAFF.

The chain combines TRBV20-1 with TRBJ1-5; 9 bases are shared with TRBD1. The CDR3 runs 15 residues. CDR1 and CDR2 (germline): DFQATT, SNEGSKA (reference sequence). The J segment lost 1 base and the V segment lost 6 bases, leaving 7 bases of the junction unmatched. This CDR3 reads CSAWTGAWSNQPQHF. In DNA form, the CDR3 reads TGCAGTGCATGGACAGGGGCTTGGAGCAATCAGCCCCAGCATTTT.

In this sample, this clonotype turned up many times. This rearrangement joins TRBV7-9 to TRBJ2-7, with TRBD1 matching 8 bases. Per germline, CDR1 SEHNR and CDR2 FQNEAQ (reference sequence). The CDR3 is 14 residues long. V lost 5 bases to trimming and J lost 6 bases; unmatched junction nucleotides: 9. The CDR3 loop reads CASSAGQGFSEQYF. The CDR3 DNA is TGTGCCAGCAGCGCAGGACAGGGTTTCAGCGAGCAGTACTTC.

The V call is TRBV2, the J call TRBJ2-1; 7 bases align to TRBD2. This CDR3 spans 12 amino acids. Germline CDR1 and CDR2: SNHLY and FYNNEI. V was pared by 6 bases and J by 9 bases, with 5 bases of the junction left unmatched. CDR3: CASRGGGTEQFF. DNA of the CDR3: TGTGCCAGCAGGGGGGGAGGGACTGAGCAGTTCTTC.

The CDR3, as DNA: TGTGCCAGCAGGGAAGCGGGGACTAACACTGAAGCTTTCTTT. Its protein product is CASREAGTNTEAFF. The genes are TRBV25-1 and TRBJ1-1, with D possibly TRBD1 on 5 matching bases. Germline V gene lookup returns CDR1 MGHDK and CDR2 SYGVNS. The germline V and J ends were trimmed by 6 bases and 2 bases, with 13 bases remaining between them. This CDR3 region has 14 residues.

Points on this clonotype: This may be a read error, as it is one base from a much larger clone. The rearrangement uses TRBV15 and TRBJ2-7; 9 bases map to TRBD2. From germline, CDR1 is LNHNV and CDR2 YYDKDF (reference sequence). The CDR3 is made up of 18 amino acids. V lost 0 bases to trimming and J lost 6 bases; unmatched junction nucleotides: 15. The CDR3 spells CATSRERRGLAGSGEQYF. The CDR3 coding sequence is TGTGCCACCAGCAGAGAGCGAAGGGGGCTAGCGGGAAGCGGCGAGCAGTACTTC. The full variable domain, with the rest looked up from reference TRBV15 and TRBJ2-7, is DAMVIQNPRYQVTQFGKPVTLSCSQTLNHNVMYWYQQKSSQAPKLLFHYYDKDFNNEADTPDNFQSRRPNTSFCFLDIRSPGLGDTAMYLCATSRERRGLAGSGEQYFGPGTRLTVT.

The rearrangement joins TRBV20-1 to TRBJ2-5; tentative D call: TRBD1 (6 bases). The CDR3 extends over 15 amino acids. Looked up from germline, CDR1 is DFQATT and CDR2 is SNEGSKA (reference sequence). Trimming took 2 bases from V and 3 from J, leaving 16 bases between them. CDR3 region: CSARSLQGVKETQYF. The CDR3, as DNA: TGCAGTGCTAGAAGCCTACAGGGCGTTAAAGAGACCCAGTACTTC.

This clonotype was found many times. The chain links TRBV3-1 to TRBJ2-7; D not certain. CDR1 is LGHDT, CDR2 YNNKEL, per germline (reference sequence). The CDR3 has 13 amino acids. Trimming shortened V by 3 bases and J by 3 bases, and 9 bases separated the two germline ends. Here the CDR3 reads CASSQGFRYEQYF. For the CDR3, the DNA is TGTGCCAGCAGCCAGGGATTTCGCTACGAGCAGTACTTC.

The chain combines TRBV2 with TRBJ1-5; no definite D call. Germline V lookup: CDR1 SNHLY, CDR2 FYNNEI. V was cut by 5 bases and J by 6 bases, with 11 bases left in between. The CDR3 has 13 residues. CDR3 nucleotide sequence: TGTGCCAGCAGTCGACTGGGGAGTCAGCCCCAGCATTTT. Protein: CASSRLGSQPQHF.

This clonotype was observed at least ten times. The genes are TRBV11-3 and TRBJ2-1; tentatively, D is TRBD2 (6 bases). This CDR3 has 13 amino acids. Germline assignment: CDR1 SGHNT and CDR2 YENEEA. V lost 5 bases to trimming and J lost 8 bases, with 13 bases between them. CDR3 DNA sequence: TGTGCCAGCAGCCTGGAAGGGGAGGATGAGCAGTTCTTC. Translated, it gives CASSLEGEDEQFF.

This clonotype was picked up many times. The genes are TRBV20-1 and TRBJ1-5; 9 nucleotides line up with TRBD1. Looked up from germline, CDR1 is DFQATT and CDR2 is SNEGSKA (reference sequence). There are 19 residues in the CDR3. Trimming cost V 5 bases and J 3 bases; bases outside gene matches: 20. The CDR3 region is CSAHFLSGTGQRNNQPQHF. CDR3 sequence (DNA): TGCAGTGCTCACTTCCTTTCCGGGACAGGGCAGAGGAACAATCAGCCCCAGCATTTT.